This T cell receptor beta chain was captured by sequencing in a study of neurological immune-mediated disorders. Study-level points and caveats: The level of TCR clonal expansion was highest in patients with HTLV-1-associated myelopathy and lowest in multiple sclerosis, where it fell below the level seen in healthy controls. No sharing of CDR3 amino acid sequences was observed among expanded clones across subjects, suggesting private repertoires in all groups.

Time point: longitudinal time-point 2. Germline CDR1 reads SGHTA; CDR2 reads FQGNSA. J gave up 4 bases and V 6 bases, and 7 bases lay outside the gene matches. This CDR3 region has 16 residues. The sample holds many counts of this clonotype. Its antigen is not identified. The making of cDNA relied on 5'RACE with 10-nucleotide random UMIs. Each sequencing run yielded over 200 million TCR-beta sequences from 15-18 subjects. TCRdb re-analysed the 5' RACE reads in MiXCR, keeping a single row per CDR3 protein. Here the sample spans fewer than 70,000 distinct CDR3 sequences, more than 8% being singletons. The TCR was taken from a young man in good health. The sequenced material came from PBMCs. The V gene is TRBV7-2, the J gene TRBJ2-1; the match to TRBD2 covers 12 bases. The CDR3 DNA is TGTGCCAGCAGGACTAATCTAGCGGGAGGGTACAATGAGCAGTTCTTC. As protein: CASRTNLAGGYNEQFF.